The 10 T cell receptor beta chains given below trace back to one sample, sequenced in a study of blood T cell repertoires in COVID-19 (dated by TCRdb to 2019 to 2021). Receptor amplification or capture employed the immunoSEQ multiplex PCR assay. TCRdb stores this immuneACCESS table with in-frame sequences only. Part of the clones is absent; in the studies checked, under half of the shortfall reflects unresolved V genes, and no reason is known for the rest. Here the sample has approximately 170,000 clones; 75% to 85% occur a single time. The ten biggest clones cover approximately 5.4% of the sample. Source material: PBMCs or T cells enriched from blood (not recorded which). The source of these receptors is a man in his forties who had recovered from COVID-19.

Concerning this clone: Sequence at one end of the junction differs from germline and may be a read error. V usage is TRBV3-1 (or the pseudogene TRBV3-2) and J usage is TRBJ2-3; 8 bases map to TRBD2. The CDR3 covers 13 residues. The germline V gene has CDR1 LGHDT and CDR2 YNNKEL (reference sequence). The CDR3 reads CASSQSPGLEGPF. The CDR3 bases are TGTGCCAGCAGCCAGTCCCCGGGACTAGAGGGTCCTTTT.

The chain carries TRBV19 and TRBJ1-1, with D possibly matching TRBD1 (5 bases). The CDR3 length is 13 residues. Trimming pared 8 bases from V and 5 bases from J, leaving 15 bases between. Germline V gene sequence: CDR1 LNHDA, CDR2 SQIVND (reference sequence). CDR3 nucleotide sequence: TGTGCCAGTTCAGGCCTTCGGGGGACTGAAGCTTTCTTT. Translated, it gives CASSGLRGTEAFF.

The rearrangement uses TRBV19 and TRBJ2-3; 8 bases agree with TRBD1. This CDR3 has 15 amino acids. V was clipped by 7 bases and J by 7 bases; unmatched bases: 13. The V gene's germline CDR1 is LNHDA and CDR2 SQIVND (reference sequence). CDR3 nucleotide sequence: TGTGCCAGTACCCCCGGGGCAGGGGGCGTGAATACGCAGTATTTT. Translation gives CASTPGAGGVNTQYF.

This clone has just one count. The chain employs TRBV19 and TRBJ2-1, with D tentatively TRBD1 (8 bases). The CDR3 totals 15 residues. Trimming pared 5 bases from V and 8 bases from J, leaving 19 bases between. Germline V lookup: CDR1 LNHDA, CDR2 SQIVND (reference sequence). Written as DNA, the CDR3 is TGTGCCAGTAGTCCTTGGACAGGGAGGGGCGATGAGCAGTTCTTC. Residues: CASSPWTGRGDEQFF.

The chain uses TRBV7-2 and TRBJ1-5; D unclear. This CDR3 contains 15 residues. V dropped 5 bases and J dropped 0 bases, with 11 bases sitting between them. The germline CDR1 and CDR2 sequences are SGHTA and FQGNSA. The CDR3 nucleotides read TGTGCCAGCAGCCTGTCCGGTGATAGCAATCAGCCCCAGCATTTT. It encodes CASSLSGDSNQPQHF. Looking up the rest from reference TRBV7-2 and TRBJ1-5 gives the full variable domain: GAGVSQSPSNKVTEKGKDVELRCDPISGHTALYWYRQSLGQGLEFLIYFQGNSAPDKSGLPSDRFSAERTGGSVSTLTIQRTQQEDSAVYLCASSLSGDSNQPQHFGDGTRLSIL.

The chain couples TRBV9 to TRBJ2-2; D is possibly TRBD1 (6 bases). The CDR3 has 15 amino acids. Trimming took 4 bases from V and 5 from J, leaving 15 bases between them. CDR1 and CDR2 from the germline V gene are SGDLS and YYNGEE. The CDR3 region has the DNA TGTGCCAGCAGCCGACAGGAGAGGAGAACCGGGGAGCTGTTTTTT. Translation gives CASSRQERRTGELFF.

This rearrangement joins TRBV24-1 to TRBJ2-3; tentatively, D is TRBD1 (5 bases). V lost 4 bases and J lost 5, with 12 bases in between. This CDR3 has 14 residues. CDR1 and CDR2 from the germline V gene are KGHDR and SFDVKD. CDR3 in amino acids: CATSDRGQRDTQYF. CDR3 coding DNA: TGTGCCACCAGTGACCGCGGACAAAGAGATACGCAGTATTTT.

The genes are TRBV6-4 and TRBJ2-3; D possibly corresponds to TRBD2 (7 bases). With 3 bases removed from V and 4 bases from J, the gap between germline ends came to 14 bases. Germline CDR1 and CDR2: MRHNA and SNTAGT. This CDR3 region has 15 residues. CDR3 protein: CASSEGGAPPDTQYF. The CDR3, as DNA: TGTGCCAGCAGTGAGGGGGGGGCCCCTCCAGATACGCAGTATTTT.

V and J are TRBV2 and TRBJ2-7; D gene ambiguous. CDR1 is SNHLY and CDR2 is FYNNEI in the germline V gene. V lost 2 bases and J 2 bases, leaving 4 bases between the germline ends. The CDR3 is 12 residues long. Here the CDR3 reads CASSELAYEQYV. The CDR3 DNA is TGTGCCAGCAGTGAATTAGCCTACGAGCAGTACGTC.

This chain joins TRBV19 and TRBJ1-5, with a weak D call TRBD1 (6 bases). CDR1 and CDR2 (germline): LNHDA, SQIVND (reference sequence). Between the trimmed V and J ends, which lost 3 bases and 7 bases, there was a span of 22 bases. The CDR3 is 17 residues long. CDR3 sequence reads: CASSIFIGDLRGQPQHF. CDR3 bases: TGTGCCAGTAGTATTTTTATAGGGGACCTGAGGGGGCAGCCCCAGCATTTT.